The 23 T cell receptor beta chains presented below share a single source sample, sequenced in a study of T cells after yellow fever vaccination. TCRdb passed the 5' RACE reads through MiXCR, listing each CDR3 protein once. The top ten hold around an eighth of the sample, which has nearly 550,000 distinct CDR3 sequences, approximately 21% seen once. Sample: PBMCs, taken 15 days after the yellow fever booster vaccination. The receptors originated from a man under 40 who received the YFV17D yellow fever vaccine.

This clonotype was observed a handful of times. The chain is built from TRBV7-9 and TRBJ1-1; D unclear. CDR3 size: 13 residues. From germline, CDR1 is SEHNR and CDR2 FQNEAQ (reference sequence). V lost 5 bases, J lost 4 bases, and 11 bases lay in between. This CDR3 reads CASSPKSPTEAFF. CDR3 DNA: TGTGCCAGCAGCCCCAAAAGCCCCACTGAAGCTTTCTTT.

This clonotype has more than one count but fewer than ten. The CDR3 here is CATSDFTTEGDEQFF. The CDR3 DNA reads as TGTGCCACCAGTGATTTCACCACGGAAGGCGATGAGCAGTTCTTC. V is TRBV24-1 and J is TRBJ2-1; D uncertain. The V end lost 1 base, the J end lost 8 bases, and 14 bases lay between the germline ends. The CDR3 has 15 residues. Per the germline V gene, CDR1 is KGHDR and CDR2 is SFDVKD.

The V call is TRBV4-2, the J call TRBJ2-7; 11 positions match TRBD2. The junction had 6 bases not matched to a gene; V was cut back by 8 bases and J by 3 bases. CDR1 is LGHNA, CDR2 YNFKEQ, per germline. The CDR3 runs 14 residues. CDR3 residues: CASGPLAGDYEQYF. The CDR3 DNA sequence: TGTGCCAGCGGCCCACTAGCGGGAGACTACGAGCAGTACTTC.

This chain connects TRBV9 to TRBJ2-3; D is unresolved. CDR1 is SGDLS, CDR2 YYNGEE, per germline. V lost 3 bases and J 4 bases, leaving 12 bases between the germline ends. The CDR3 has 14 residues. As DNA, the CDR3 is TGTGCCAGCAGCGCAACGACCCCGGCAGATACGCAGTATTTT. Amino acid sequence: CASSATTPADTQYF.

The V call is TRBV18, the J call TRBJ2-7, with 7 positions matching TRBD2. Trimming cost V 4 bases and J 4 bases; bases outside gene matches: 7. The length of the CDR3 is 14 residues. Germline-derived CDR1 and CDR2 are KGHSH and LQKENI. This chain's CDR3 is CASSLLAATYEQYF. Here the CDR3 DNA reads TGTGCCAGCTCACTGCTAGCGGCAACTTACGAGCAGTACTTC. The full variable domain, rest sourced from reference TRBV18 and TRBJ2-7, is NAGVMQNPRHLVRRRGQEARLRCSPMKGHSHVYWYRQLPEEGLKFMVYLQKENIIDESGMPKERFSAEFPKEGPSILRIQQVVRGDSAAYFCASSLLAATYEQYFGPGTRLTVT.

The CDR3: CASSQGTAEYEQYF. In nucleotides, the CDR3 is TGTGCCAGCAGCCAAGGGACCGCAGAATACGAGCAGTACTTC. The chain recombines TRBV7-2 with TRBJ2-7; D assignment may be TRBD1 or TRBD2 (5 bases each). With 5 bases removed from V and 4 bases from J, the gap between germline ends came to 15 bases. This CDR3 spans 14 amino acids. Germline CDR1 SGHTA, CDR2 FQGNSA.

This chain uses TRBV19 with TRBJ1-5; 7 positions agree with TRBD1. The trim removed 8 bases at V and 7 bases at J, leaving 2 bases unmatched. The CDR3 is 11 residues long. Germline V gene lookup returns CDR1 LNHDA and CDR2 SQIVND (reference sequence). The CDR3 nucleotides are TGTGCCAGTCAACAGGGGCAGCCCCAGCATTTT. Protein product: CASQQGQPQHF.

This clonotype was seen a handful of times. The rearrangement uses TRBV5-1 and TRBJ2-3; D perhaps matches TRBD2 (6 bases). The V end was cut by 7 bases, the J end by 2 bases, with 11 bases between. Germline loops: CDR1 SGHRS, CDR2 YFSETQ. CDR3 size: 13 residues. CDR3 bases: TGCGCCAGCTACCGGGACTCCACAGATACGCAGTATTTT. Its protein product is CASYRDSTDTQYF.

The chain couples TRBV20-1 to TRBJ2-7, with D possibly called TRBD1 or TRBD2 (5 bases each). The CDR3 consists of 16 residues. The V gene's germline CDR1 is DFQATT and CDR2 SNEGSKA (reference sequence). V shed 5 bases and J shed 1 base, with 21 bases lying between them. Here the CDR3 reads CSAGGSATGLSYEQYF. The CDR3 nucleotides are TGCAGTGCTGGGGGATCGGCGACGGGTTTGTCCTACGAGCAGTACTTC.

The rearrangement joins TRBV7-8 to TRBJ1-2; D not certain. This CDR3 has 15 residues. Germline values: CDR1 SGHVS, CDR2 FQNEAQ. V shed 1 base and J shed 4 bases, with 13 bases lying between them. In DNA form, the CDR3 reads TGTGCCAGCAGCTTAGGGGGAGGCGTCCTCTATGGCTACACCTTC. Its translation is CASSLGGGVLYGYTF.

The chain joins TRBV3-1 to TRBJ2-7; D gene unclear. In germline, CDR1 is LGHDT, CDR2 YNNKEL (reference sequence). This CDR3 spans 17 amino acids. Trimming cost V 0 bases and J 3 bases, with 18 bases left between them. The CDR3 is CASSQDPPGRTLYEQYF. Here the CDR3 DNA reads TGTGCCAGCAGCCAAGACCCTCCGGGTCGGACCCTCTACGAGCAGTACTTC.

This clonotype has only a few counts. This CDR3 is CASSGDRADEKLFF. The CDR3 DNA sequence: TGTGCCAGCAGTGGAGACAGGGCGGACGAAAAACTGTTTTTT. V is TRBV6-2 or TRBV6-3 and J is TRBJ1-4, with 7 bases fitting TRBD1. Germline V lookup: CDR1 MNHEY, CDR2 SVGEGT. The CDR3 spans 14 residues. J lost 8 bases, V lost 5 bases, and 8 bases had no gene match.

The V call is TRBV6-1, the J call TRBJ2-7, with D tentatively TRBD2 (5 bases). Deletions cut 7 bases from V and 2 bases from J, with 15 bases between. This CDR3 region has 14 residues. The germline gives CDR1 MNHNS, CDR2 SASEGT. CDR3 in DNA: TGTGCCAGCACCGACGAGGAGGCGGCCTACGAGCAGTACTTC. It translates to CASTDEEAAYEQYF.

This clonotype appeared a few times. J is TRBJ2-7 and V is TRBV4-1; 9 nucleotides match TRBD1. CDR1 and CDR2 (germline): MGHRA, YSYEKL. V was pared by 3 bases and J by 3 bases, with 6 bases of the junction left unmatched. The CDR3 length is 15 residues. CDR3 nucleotides: TGCGCCAGCAGCCAGACAGGGGGGGTCCTCTACGAGCAGTACTTC. This gives the protein CASSQTGGVLYEQYF.

This clonotype was counted ten times or more. The V and J genes are TRBV18 and TRBJ2-7; D may be TRBD1 (6 bases). CDR1 is KGHSH and CDR2 is LQKENI in the germline V gene. The CDR3 is made up of 13 amino acids. V dropped 6 bases and J dropped 5 bases, with 14 bases sitting between them. DNA for the CDR3: TGTGCCAGCTCCCCGACAGGTCATGACGAGCAGTACTTC. It translates to CASSPTGHDEQYF.

This clonotype has a handful of counts. This chain connects TRBV7-2 to TRBJ2-1, with D unresolved. Germline V gives CDR1 SGHTA, CDR2 FQGNSA. The length of the CDR3 is 17 residues. The ends were cut back, 4 bases at V and 5 bases at J, with 21 bases in the middle. The CDR3: CASSSTPATALNNEQFF. The CDR3 nucleotides read TGTGCCAGCAGCTCCACCCCAGCTACCGCGCTGAACAATGAGCAGTTCTTC. Full variable domain (outside the CDR3, taken from reference TRBV7-2 and TRBJ2-1): GAGVSQSPSNKVTEKGKDVELRCDPISGHTALYWYRQSLGQGLEFLIYFQGNSAPDKSGLPSDRFSAERTGGSVSTLTIQRTQQEDSAVYLCASSSTPATALNNEQFFGPGTRLTVL.

This clonotype was picked up a small number of times. The chain is built from TRBV5-4 and TRBJ1-2, with D possibly matching TRBD1 (6 bases). The germline CDR1 and CDR2 sequences are SGHNT and YYREEE (reference sequence). V was shortened by 4 bases and J by 4 bases, with 8 bases between the two germline ends. The CDR3 length is 12 residues. The CDR3 DNA sequence: TGTGCCAGCAGCGGGGACATCTATGGCTACACCTTC. Encoded protein: CASSGDIYGYTF.

This clonotype was recorded a few times. The rearrangement uses TRBV20-1 and TRBJ2-7; 10 bases are shared with TRBD1. This CDR3 comprises 14 residues. Trimming cost V 6 bases and J 3 bases; bases outside gene matches: 8. Germline CDR1 reads DFQATT; CDR2 reads SNEGSKA (reference sequence). The CDR3 is CSASRQGALYEQYF. CDR3 nucleotides: TGCAGTGCCTCGAGACAGGGGGCTCTCTACGAGCAGTACTTC.

The chain recombines TRBV6-6 with TRBJ2-3, with no clear D. Germline CDR1 and CDR2: MNHNY and SVGAGI (reference sequence). The V gene lost 8 bases and the J gene lost 6 bases, with 12 bases spanning the gap. The CDR3 is 12 residues long. The CDR3 protein is CASLTPADTQYF. The CDR3 DNA reads as TGTGCCAGCTTGACACCGGCGGATACGCAGTATTTT.

V and J are TRBV28 and TRBJ2-1; 8 bases agree with TRBD2. Germline CDR1 MDHEN, CDR2 SYDVKM. This CDR3 has 13 residues. With V trimmed by 6 bases and J by 9 bases, 7 bases remained unmatched. This chain's CDR3 is CASSLGREVEQFF. The CDR3, as DNA: TGTGCCAGCAGCCTCGGGCGGGAGGTTGAGCAGTTCTTC.

The CDR3 loop reads CASSLGSSGMYEQYF. Written as DNA, the CDR3 is TGTGCCAGCAGCTTGGGCTCTAGCGGGATGTACGAGCAGTACTTC. This sequence joins TRBV5-4 and TRBJ2-7, with 9 nucleotides matching TRBD2. V trimming: 0 bases; J trimming: 4 bases; junction bases outside the gene matches: 5. The CDR3 runs to 15 residues. Germline CDR1 SGHNT, CDR2 YYREEE (reference sequence).

This chain uses TRBV24-1 with TRBJ2-7; 12 bases line up with TRBD2. Germline assignment: CDR1 KGHDR and CDR2 SFDVKD. J was trimmed by 4 bases and V by 4 bases; bases with no gene match: 7. The CDR3 has 16 amino acids. CDR3 sequence: CATSDPTSGRKYEQYF. CDR3 nucleotides: TGTGCCACCAGTGACCCTACTAGCGGGAGGAAATACGAGCAGTACTTC.

In regard to this clonotype: One end of the junction does not line up with germline, which may come from a read error. The rearrangement joins TRBV7-7 to TRBJ2-7; TRBD2 agrees at 11 bases. Per the germline V gene, CDR1 is SSHAT and CDR2 is FNYEAQ (reference sequence). There are 14 residues in the CDR3. Here the CDR3 DNA reads TGTGCTAGCAGCCCGACTAGCGGGGCCTACGAGCAGTACTTC. Translating gives CASSPTSGAYEQYF.